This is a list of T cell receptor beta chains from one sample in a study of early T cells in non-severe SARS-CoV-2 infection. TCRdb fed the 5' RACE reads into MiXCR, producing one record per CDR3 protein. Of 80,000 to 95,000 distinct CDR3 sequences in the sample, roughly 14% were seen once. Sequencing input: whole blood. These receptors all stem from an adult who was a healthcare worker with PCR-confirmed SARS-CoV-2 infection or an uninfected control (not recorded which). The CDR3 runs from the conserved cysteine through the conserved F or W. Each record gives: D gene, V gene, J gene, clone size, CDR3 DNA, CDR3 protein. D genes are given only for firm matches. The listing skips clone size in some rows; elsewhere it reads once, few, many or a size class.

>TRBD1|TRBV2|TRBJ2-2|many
TGTGCCAGCAGAAACAGCAGGGGGCTAAACACCGGGGAGCTGTTTTTT
CASRNSRGLNTGELFF
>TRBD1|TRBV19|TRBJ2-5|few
TGTGCCAGTAGTATACAGGGGGTTCAAGAGACCCAGTACTTC
CASSIQGVQETQYF
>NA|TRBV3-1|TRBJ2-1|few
TGTGCCAGCAGCCAGGGGTACAATGAGCAGTTCTTC
CASSQGYNEQFF
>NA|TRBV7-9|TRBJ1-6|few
TGTGCCAGCAGCTTAGCGAATCCGAATTCACCCCTCCACTTT
CASSLANPNSPLHF
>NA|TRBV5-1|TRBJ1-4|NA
TGCGCCAGCAGCACGGGACAAACTAATGAAAAACTGTTTTTT
CASSTGQTNEKLFF
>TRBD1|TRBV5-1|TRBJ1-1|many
TGCGCCAGCAGCTTGGGTTCCGGGACAGGGGGATCTGAAGCTTTCTTT
CASSLGSGTGGSEAFF
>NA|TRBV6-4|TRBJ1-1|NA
TGTGCCAGCAGCGCTGGGGTAGGGATGAACACTGAAGCTTTCTTT
CASSAGVGMNTEAFF
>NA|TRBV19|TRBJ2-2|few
TGTGCCAGTAGTAAGGCGGGGGCCTCATTGAACACCGGGGAGCTGTTTTTT
CASSKAGASLNTGELFF
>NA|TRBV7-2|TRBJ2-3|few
TGTGCCAGCAGTCTGACGGGCGGACCAGATACGCAGTATTTT
CASSLTGGPDTQYF
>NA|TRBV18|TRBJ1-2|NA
TGTGCCAGCTCACCACGGGAATATGGCTACACCTTC
CASSPREYGYTF
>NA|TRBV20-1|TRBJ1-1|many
TGCAGTGCTAGTGTCAGGAACACTGAAGCTTTCTTT
CSASVRNTEAFF
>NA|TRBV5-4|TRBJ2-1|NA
TGTGCCAGCAGCTTGGCCCTGGGGTTGTCCTACAATGAGCAGTTCTTC
CASSLALGLSYNEQFF
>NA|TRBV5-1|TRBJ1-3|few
TGCGCCAGCAGCTTGGGACTTTTCACCACCTTCTCTGGAAACACCATATATTTT
CASSLGLFTTFSGNTIYF
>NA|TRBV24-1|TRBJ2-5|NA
TGTGCCACCAGTGATACAGGGTCCCAAGAGACCCAGTACTTC
CATSDTGSQETQYF
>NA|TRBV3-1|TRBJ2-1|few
TGTGCCAGCAGCCAAGCCAAATACAATGAGCAGTTCTTC
CASSQAKYNEQFF
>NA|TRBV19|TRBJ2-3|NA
TGTGCCAGTAATCGGCGGGGTCAGGCTTCCGATACGCAGTATTTT
CASNRRGQASDTQYF
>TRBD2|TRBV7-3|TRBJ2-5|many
TGTGCCAGCAGCTCGGGACTAGCGGGGGCTGAGACCCAGTACTTC
CASSSGLAGAETQYF
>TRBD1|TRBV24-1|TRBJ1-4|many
TGTGCCACCAGAGAGACAGGGGGCGACGAAAAACTGTTTTTT
CATRETGGDEKLFF